Listed below are T cell receptor beta chains from one sample, sequenced in a study of ipilimumab plus nivolumab after autologous stem cell transplantation. The data were produced by immunoSEQ multiplex PCR, yet TCRdb's version contains in-frame clones alone and is incomplete. The data hold around 84,000 clones, with nearly 85% observed a single time. This sample comprised PBMCs, obtained in a trial of ipilimumab plus nivolumab as post-transplant consolidation. These receptors all stem from a male donor with diffuse large B-cell lymphoma. Each CDR3 is given with its conserved first and last residue. Fields, in order: V gene, D gene, J gene, clone size, CDR3 DNA, CDR3 protein. D genes are given only for firm matches. Size tells how often a clone was seen (once, few, many) or the class of an expanded clone, and some rows leave it out.

v_gene: TRBV6-5; d_gene: NA; j_gene: TRBJ1-1; abundance: once; CDR3nt: TGTGCCAGCAGGATTAAACGGGGCGGCACTGAAGCTTTCTTT; CDR3aa: CASRIKRGGTEAFF
v_gene: TRBV21-1; d_gene: NA; j_gene: TRBJ2-6; abundance: NA; CDR3nt: TGTGCCAGCACCCCGGCCGACTCTGGGGCCAACGTCCTGACTTTC; CDR3aa: CASTPADSGANVLTF
v_gene: TRBV7-2; d_gene: NA; j_gene: TRBJ2-1; abundance: NA; CDR3nt: TGTGCCAGCAGCCCCTATAGAGGCCCCGCGTTCTTC; CDR3aa: CASSPYRGPAFF
v_gene: TRBV2; d_gene: TRBD1; j_gene: TRBJ2-5; abundance: NA; CDR3nt: TGTGCCAGCAGTGAACGGGACAGGGGTAGGGAGCAGTACTTC; CDR3aa: CASSERDRGREQYF
v_gene: TRBV7-8; d_gene: NA; j_gene: TRBJ2-1; abundance: NA; CDR3nt: TGTGCCAGCAGCTTCAATGTGGCGACCCCTTCGGGGAATGAGCAGTTCTTC; CDR3aa: CASSFNVATPSGNEQFF
v_gene: TRBV2; d_gene: TRBD1; j_gene: TRBJ2-3; abundance: few; CDR3nt: TGTGCCAGCAGCAAGACAGGGGGCCGGGATACGCAGTATTTT; CDR3aa: CASSKTGGRDTQYF
v_gene: TRBV14; d_gene: TRBD1; j_gene: TRBJ2-7; abundance: NA; CDR3nt: TGTGCCATTTTTCCCGGGACAGATATACTTGGGACCTACGAGCAGTACTTC; CDR3aa: CAIFPGTDILGTYEQYF
v_gene: TRBV6-6; d_gene: TRBD1; j_gene: TRBJ2-2; abundance: NA; CDR3nt: TGTGCCAGCAGTTACGACAGGGGATGGGACACCGGGGAGCTGTTTTTT; CDR3aa: CASSYDRGWDTGELFF
v_gene: TRBV6-1; d_gene: NA; j_gene: TRBJ1-1; abundance: NA; CDR3nt: TGTGCCAGCAGTGTCGGGCAGGTTGGTGAAGCTTTCTTT; CDR3aa: CASSVGQVGEAFF
v_gene: TRBV27; d_gene: NA; j_gene: TRBJ1-1; abundance: few; CDR3nt: TGTGCCAGCAGATCGTGGGAATTGAACACTGAAGCTTTCTTT; CDR3aa: CASRSWELNTEAFF
v_gene: TRBV7-2; d_gene: TRBD2; j_gene: TRBJ2-5; abundance: NA; CDR3nt: TGTGCCAGCAGCCGGATGGGCGCGGGGGGGCTTGAGACCCAGTACTTC; CDR3aa: CASSRMGAGGLETQYF
v_gene: TRBV27; d_gene: NA; j_gene: TRBJ2-7; abundance: NA; CDR3nt: TGTGCCAGCAGTTTATTCCCCTCCTACGAGCGGTACTTC; CDR3aa: CASSLFPSYERYF
v_gene: TRBV5-6; d_gene: TRBD2; j_gene: TRBJ2-5; abundance: NA; CDR3nt: TGTGCCAGCAGCTGGAGCGGGGGGTTTGAGACCCAGTACTTC; CDR3aa: CASSWSGGFETQYF
v_gene: TRBV7-3; d_gene: NA; j_gene: TRBJ2-5; abundance: NA; CDR3nt: TGTGCCAGCAGCTTTTCCAGGGTAGAGACCCAGTACTTC; CDR3aa: CASSFSRVETQYF
v_gene: TRBV6-5; d_gene: NA; j_gene: TRBJ1-1; abundance: NA; CDR3nt: TGTGCCAGCAGTTACTCGCGACAGAGTATTGAAGCTTTCTTT; CDR3aa: CASSYSRQSIEAFF
v_gene: TRBV4-2; d_gene: NA; j_gene: TRBJ2-1; abundance: few; CDR3nt: TGTGCCAGCAGCCAAGGATCGTTTACTGACTCAAAGCTCTACAATGAGCAGTTCTTC; CDR3aa: CASSQGSFTDSKLYNEQFF
v_gene: TRBV5-1; d_gene: NA; j_gene: TRBJ2-7; abundance: NA; CDR3nt: TGCGCCAGCAGCTTGGGACAGGAGTCTTACGAGCAGTACTTC; CDR3aa: CASSLGQESYEQYF
v_gene: TRBV5-1; d_gene: TRBD1; j_gene: TRBJ1-5; abundance: medium-sized; CDR3nt: TGCGCCAGCAGCAGGGGGACAGGGGGCGGGGAGCCCCAGCATTTT; CDR3aa: CASSRGTGGGEPQHF
v_gene: TRBV5-1; d_gene: NA; j_gene: TRBJ1-2; abundance: NA; CDR3nt: TGCGCCAGCAGCCTAGGGACGGCTACTAACTATGGCTACACCTTC; CDR3aa: CASSLGTATNYGYTF
v_gene: TRBV21-1; d_gene: NA; j_gene: TRBJ2-2; abundance: NA; CDR3nt: TGTGCCAGCAGCAAAGAAGGGACAGCCCAGGACACCGGGGAGCTGTTTTTT; CDR3aa: CASSKEGTAQDTGELFF
v_gene: TRBV18; d_gene: NA; j_gene: TRBJ2-7; abundance: once; CDR3nt: TGTGCCAGCTCACCAACAGGGTCTTACGAGCAGTACTTC; CDR3aa: CASSPTGSYEQYF
v_gene: TRBV7-2; d_gene: NA; j_gene: TRBJ2-5; abundance: NA; CDR3nt: TGTGCCAGCAGCATGGGGGGCCCTCAAGAGACCCAGTACTTC; CDR3aa: CASSMGGPQETQYF
v_gene: TRBV28; d_gene: TRBD2; j_gene: TRBJ2-3; abundance: once; CDR3nt: TGTGCCAGCAGCTTTAGCGGGGGGACAGATACGCAGTATTTT; CDR3aa: CASSFSGGTDTQYF
v_gene: TRBV5-6; d_gene: NA; j_gene: TRBJ1-1; abundance: few; CDR3nt: TGTGCCAGCAGCCCTCGCGGGGCCAAGAACACTGAAGCTTTCTTT; CDR3aa: CASSPRGAKNTEAFF
v_gene: TRBV2; d_gene: TRBD2; j_gene: TRBJ2-3; abundance: NA; CDR3nt: TGTGCCAGCAGTGAATCCTGGGGGGGGGCAGATACGCAGTATTTT; CDR3aa: CASSESWGGADTQYF
v_gene: TRBV5-1; d_gene: NA; j_gene: TRBJ1-1; abundance: NA; CDR3nt: TGCGCCAGCAGCCGGGTAGGAGTCGGGAACACTGAAGCTTTCTTT; CDR3aa: CASSRVGVGNTEAFF
v_gene: TRBV4-2; d_gene: NA; j_gene: TRBJ1-3; abundance: NA; CDR3nt: TGTGCCAGCAGCCAAGATTGGGGACCTGGAAACACCATATATTTT; CDR3aa: CASSQDWGPGNTIYF
v_gene: TRBV15; d_gene: NA; j_gene: TRBJ2-5; abundance: NA; CDR3nt: TGTGCCACCAGCGGGGGTGGCACCGGGGAGACCCAGTACTTC; CDR3aa: CATSGGGTGETQYF
v_gene: TRBV4-3; d_gene: NA; j_gene: TRBJ2-3; abundance: NA; CDR3nt: TGCGCCAGCAGCCAAGATCTCACCTCCTTCGTAGGTACGCAGTATTTT; CDR3aa: CASSQDLTSFVGTQYF
v_gene: TRBV5-6; d_gene: TRBD2; j_gene: TRBJ2-7; abundance: NA; CDR3nt: TGTGCCAGCAGCTTTATGTGGACTAGCGGGACCTACGAGCAGTACTTC; CDR3aa: CASSFMWTSGTYEQYF
v_gene: TRBV7-2; d_gene: NA; j_gene: TRBJ2-5; abundance: NA; CDR3nt: TGTGCCAGCAGCTCAGACTCAGGGTCCGGAGAGACCCAGTACTTC; CDR3aa: CASSSDSGSGETQYF
v_gene: TRBV15; d_gene: NA; j_gene: TRBJ2-7; abundance: NA; CDR3nt: TGTGCCACCAGCAGAGGAGTCCAGGGACGCGAGCAGTACTTC; CDR3aa: CATSRGVQGREQYF
v_gene: TRBV4-2; d_gene: NA; j_gene: TRBJ2-2; abundance: NA; CDR3nt: TGTGCCAGCAGCCAAGCACGGGGGACCGGGGAGCTGTTTTTT; CDR3aa: CASSQARGTGELFF
v_gene: TRBV29-1; d_gene: TRBD1; j_gene: TRBJ2-3; abundance: NA; CDR3nt: TGCAGCGTTGGGGGGACAGGGGGCGCGACAGATACGCAGTATTTT; CDR3aa: CSVGGTGGATDTQYF
v_gene: TRBV7-9; d_gene: NA; j_gene: TRBJ2-5; abundance: NA; CDR3nt: TGTGCCAGCAGCAGCAAAGTGTCAGGGGGACTCGAGACCCAGTACTTC; CDR3aa: CASSSKVSGGLETQYF
v_gene: TRBV7-9; d_gene: TRBD2; j_gene: TRBJ2-1; abundance: NA; CDR3nt: TGTGCCAACAGCGGGGGGGTTGGTCGGAGTGAGCAGTTCTTC; CDR3aa: CANSGGVGRSEQFF
v_gene: TRBV11-2; d_gene: NA; j_gene: TRBJ2-3; abundance: NA; CDR3nt: TGTGCCAGCAGCTCCGTGTCAGATACGCAGTATTTT; CDR3aa: CASSSVSDTQYF
v_gene: TRBV5-4; d_gene: TRBD2; j_gene: TRBJ2-5; abundance: NA; CDR3nt: TGTGCCAGCAGCGCGACTAGCTCACAAGAGACCCAGTACTTC; CDR3aa: CASSATSSQETQYF
v_gene: TRBV6-6; d_gene: TRBD1; j_gene: TRBJ1-1; abundance: NA; CDR3nt: TGTGCCAGCAGTGAGCAGGGGGTTGGAGCTTTCTTT; CDR3aa: CASSEQGVGAFF
v_gene: TRBV6-4; d_gene: NA; j_gene: TRBJ2-2; abundance: NA; CDR3nt: TGTGCCAGCAGTGACTCGAACCTGTTCACCGGGGAGCTGTTTTTT; CDR3aa: CASSDSNLFTGELFF
v_gene: TRBV5-6; d_gene: TRBD1; j_gene: TRBJ1-2; abundance: NA; CDR3nt: TGTGCCAGCAGCTCGGGACAGAACTATGGCTACACCTTC; CDR3aa: CASSSGQNYGYTF
v_gene: TRBV6-5; d_gene: TRBD1; j_gene: TRBJ1-6; abundance: NA; CDR3nt: TGTGCCAGCAGTTACGAGACAGGGCTGACACCCCTCCACTTT; CDR3aa: CASSYETGLTPLHF
v_gene: TRBV12-2; d_gene: NA; j_gene: TRBJ2-2; abundance: once; CDR3nt: TGTGCAAGTCGACAAAGAACCGGGACTAGCACCGGGGAGCTGTTTTTT; CDR3aa: CASRQRTGTSTGELFF
v_gene: TRBV5-4; d_gene: NA; j_gene: TRBJ1-2; abundance: few; CDR3nt: TGTGCCAGCAGCTTGGGACAGGCAGACTATGGCTACACCTTC; CDR3aa: CASSLGQADYGYTF
v_gene: TRBV6-1; d_gene: NA; j_gene: TRBJ1-2; abundance: NA; CDR3nt: TGTGCCAGCAGTGAAGAACAGGGCGATGGCTACACCTTC; CDR3aa: CASSEEQGDGYTF
v_gene: TRBV6-5; d_gene: NA; j_gene: TRBJ1-2; abundance: few; CDR3nt: TGTGCCACCCAGGGATATCGAGGCTACACCTTC; CDR3aa: CATQGYRGYTF
v_gene: TRBV10-1; d_gene: TRBD1; j_gene: TRBJ2-5; abundance: NA; CDR3nt: TGCGCCAGCAGCGAGGGTTGGGGGGACAGGGATGAGACCCAGTACTTC; CDR3aa: CASSEGWGDRDETQYF